This T cell receptor (beta chain) was recovered during a study of vaccination and CD4 T cells after COVID-19. The overall study: From HCoV-229E, HCoV-OC43, HCoV-NL63 and SARS-CoV-2, overlapping spike peptides were used to stimulate the cells.

Treatment defined: roughly ten-day PBMC culture with coronavirus spike peptide pools or control peptides (ViraFEST assay). Investigators obtained the unexposed donor's CD4+ T cells before the COVID-19 pandemic (2011-2018). In regard to this clonotype: What it recognizes is unknown.

Study outcomes and limitations: A comparatively limited set of convalescent patients was examined, with no early post-infection timepoints.

Once obtained from cultured CD4+ T cells, the DNA was sequenced using the Oncomine TCR Beta short-read assay. TCRdb itself ran the PCR reads through MiXCR, one entry per CDR3 protein. The sample includes thousands of distinct CDR3 sequences, around 45% seen only once; the top ten take around a third. The CDR3 extends over 14 amino acids. The V gene's germline CDR1 is SGHTA and CDR2 FQGNSA. Trimming took off 3 bases at V and 5 bases at J, with 13 bases between the two ends. The TCR sequence derives from a human donor in good health. The sample was CD4+ T cells from blood, cultured in vitro. The chain employs TRBV7-2 and TRBJ1-1; D perhaps matches TRBD1 (5 bases). CDR3 amino acids: CASSFPTVSTEAFF. The CDR3 region has the DNA TGTGCCAGCAGCTTCCCGACAGTTTCGACTGAAGCTTTCTTT.